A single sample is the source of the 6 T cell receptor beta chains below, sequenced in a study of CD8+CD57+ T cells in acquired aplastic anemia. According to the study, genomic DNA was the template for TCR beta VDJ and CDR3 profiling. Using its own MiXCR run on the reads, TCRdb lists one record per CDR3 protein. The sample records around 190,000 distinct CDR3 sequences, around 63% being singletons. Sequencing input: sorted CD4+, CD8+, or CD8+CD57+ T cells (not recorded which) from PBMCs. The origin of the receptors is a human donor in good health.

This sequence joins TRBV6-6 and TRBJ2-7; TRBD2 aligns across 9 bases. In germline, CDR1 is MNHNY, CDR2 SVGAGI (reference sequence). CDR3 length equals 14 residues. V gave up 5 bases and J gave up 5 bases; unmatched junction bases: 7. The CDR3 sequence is CASSALLAGNEQYF. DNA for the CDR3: TGTGCCAGCAGTGCCCTACTAGCGGGCAACGAGCAGTACTTC.

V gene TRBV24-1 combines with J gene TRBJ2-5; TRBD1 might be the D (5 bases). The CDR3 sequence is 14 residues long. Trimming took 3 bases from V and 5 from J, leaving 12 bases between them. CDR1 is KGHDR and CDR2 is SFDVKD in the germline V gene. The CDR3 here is CATSDQGARETQYF. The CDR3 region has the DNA TGTGCCACCAGTGATCAAGGGGCTCGGGAGACCCAGTACTTC.

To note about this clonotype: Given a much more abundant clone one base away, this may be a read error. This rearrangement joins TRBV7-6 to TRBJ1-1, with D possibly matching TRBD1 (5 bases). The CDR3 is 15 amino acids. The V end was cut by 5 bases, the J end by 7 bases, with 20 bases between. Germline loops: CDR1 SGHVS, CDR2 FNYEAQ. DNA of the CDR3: TGTGCCAGCAGCCAAGATACTACGGGCGGACATGAAGCTTTCTTT. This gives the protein CASSQDTTGGHEAFF.

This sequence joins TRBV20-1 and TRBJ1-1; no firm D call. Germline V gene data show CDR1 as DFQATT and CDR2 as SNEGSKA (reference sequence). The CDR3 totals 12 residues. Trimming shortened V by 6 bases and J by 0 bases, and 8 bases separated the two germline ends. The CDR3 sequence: CSATSMNTEAFF. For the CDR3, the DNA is TGCAGTGCCACATCCATGAACACTGAAGCTTTCTTT.

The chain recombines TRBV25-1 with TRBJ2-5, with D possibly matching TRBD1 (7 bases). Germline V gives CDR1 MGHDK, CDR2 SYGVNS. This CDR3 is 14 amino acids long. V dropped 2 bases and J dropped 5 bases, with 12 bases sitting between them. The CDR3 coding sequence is TGTGCCAGCAGTGAACCCGCAGGGGGGGAGACCCAGTACTTC. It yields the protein CASSEPAGGETQYF.

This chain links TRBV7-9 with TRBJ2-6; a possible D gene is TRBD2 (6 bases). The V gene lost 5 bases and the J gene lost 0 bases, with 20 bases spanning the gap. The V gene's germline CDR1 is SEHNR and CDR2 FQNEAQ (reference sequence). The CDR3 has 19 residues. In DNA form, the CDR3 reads TGTGCCAGCAGCGTATCAGGGAGGCCATTGGTCTCTGGGGCCAACGTCCTGACTTTC. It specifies CASSVSGRPLVSGANVLTF.